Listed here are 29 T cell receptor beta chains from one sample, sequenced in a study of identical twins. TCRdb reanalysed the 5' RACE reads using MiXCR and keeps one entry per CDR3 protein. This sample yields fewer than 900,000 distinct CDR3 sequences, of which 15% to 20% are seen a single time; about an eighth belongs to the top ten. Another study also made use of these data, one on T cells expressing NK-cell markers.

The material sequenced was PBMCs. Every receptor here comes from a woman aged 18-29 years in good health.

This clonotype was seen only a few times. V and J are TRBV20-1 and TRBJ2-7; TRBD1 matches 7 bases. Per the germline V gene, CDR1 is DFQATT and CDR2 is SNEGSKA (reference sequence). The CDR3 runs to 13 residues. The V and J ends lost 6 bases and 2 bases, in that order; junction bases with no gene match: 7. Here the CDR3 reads CSALRDSPYEQYF. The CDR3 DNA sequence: TGCAGTGCCCTCAGGGACAGTCCCTACGAGCAGTACTTC.

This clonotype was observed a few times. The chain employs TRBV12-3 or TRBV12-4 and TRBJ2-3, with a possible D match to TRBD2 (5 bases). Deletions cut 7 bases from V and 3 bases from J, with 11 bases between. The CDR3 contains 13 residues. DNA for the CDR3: TGTGCCAGCAAGGCGGGTATTACAGATACGCAGTATTTT. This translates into CASKAGITDTQYF.

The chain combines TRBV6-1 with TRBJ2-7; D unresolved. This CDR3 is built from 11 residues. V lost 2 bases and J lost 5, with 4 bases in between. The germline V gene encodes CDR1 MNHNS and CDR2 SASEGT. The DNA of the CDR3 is TGTGCCAGCAGTGAACGGGACGAGCAGTACTTC. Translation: CASSERDEQYF.

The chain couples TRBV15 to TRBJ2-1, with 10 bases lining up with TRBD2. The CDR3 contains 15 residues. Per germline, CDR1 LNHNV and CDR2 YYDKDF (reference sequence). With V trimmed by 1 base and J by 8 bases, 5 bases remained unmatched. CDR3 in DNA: TGTGCCACCAGCAGAGGACGGACTAGCGGCGATGAGCAGTTCTTC. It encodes CATSRGRTSGDEQFF.

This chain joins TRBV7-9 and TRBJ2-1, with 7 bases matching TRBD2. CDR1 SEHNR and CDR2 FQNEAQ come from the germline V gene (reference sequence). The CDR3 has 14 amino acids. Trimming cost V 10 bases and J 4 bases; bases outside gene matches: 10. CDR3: CATIGGGPYNEQFF. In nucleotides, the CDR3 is TGTGCCACCATAGGCGGGGGACCGTACAATGAGCAGTTCTTC.

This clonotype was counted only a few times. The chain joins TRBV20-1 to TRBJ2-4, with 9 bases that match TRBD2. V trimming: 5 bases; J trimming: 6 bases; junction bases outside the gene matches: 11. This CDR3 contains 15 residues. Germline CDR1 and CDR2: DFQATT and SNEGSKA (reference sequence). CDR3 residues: CSAPPAASGVNIQYF. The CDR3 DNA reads TGCAGTGCTCCCCCGGCGGCTAGCGGGGTAAACATTCAGTACTTC.

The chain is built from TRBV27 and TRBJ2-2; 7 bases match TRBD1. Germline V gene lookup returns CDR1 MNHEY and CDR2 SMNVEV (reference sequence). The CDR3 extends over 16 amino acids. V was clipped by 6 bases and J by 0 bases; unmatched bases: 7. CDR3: CASSPGQAPNTGELFF. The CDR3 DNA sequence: TGTGCCAGCAGCCCCGGACAGGCTCCGAACACCGGGGAGCTGTTTTTT.

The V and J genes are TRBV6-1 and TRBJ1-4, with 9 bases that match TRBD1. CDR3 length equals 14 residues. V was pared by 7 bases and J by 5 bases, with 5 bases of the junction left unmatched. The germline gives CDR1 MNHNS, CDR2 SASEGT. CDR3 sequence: CASNDRGTNEKLFF. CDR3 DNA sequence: TGTGCCAGCAACGACAGGGGGACAAATGAAAAACTGTTTTTT.

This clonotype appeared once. CDR3 loop: CASSPITGSNTGELFF. CDR3 DNA sequence: TGTGCCAGCTCACCAATTACAGGGAGTAACACCGGGGAGCTGTTTTTT. V is TRBV18 and J is TRBJ2-2; TRBD1 is a possible D gene (6 bases). The CDR3 totals 16 residues. The germline V gene encodes CDR1 KGHSH and CDR2 LQKENI. V lost 2 bases and J lost 2, with 12 bases in between.

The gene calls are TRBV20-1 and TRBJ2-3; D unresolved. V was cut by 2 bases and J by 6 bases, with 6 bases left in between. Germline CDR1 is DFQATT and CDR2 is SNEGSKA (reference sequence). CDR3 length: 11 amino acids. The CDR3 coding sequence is TGCAGTGCTAGACCCCGCGATACGCAGTATTTT. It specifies CSARPRDTQYF.

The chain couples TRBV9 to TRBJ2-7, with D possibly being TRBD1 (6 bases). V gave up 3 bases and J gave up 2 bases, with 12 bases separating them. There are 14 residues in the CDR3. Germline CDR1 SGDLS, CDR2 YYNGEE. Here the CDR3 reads CASSARTDPYEQYF. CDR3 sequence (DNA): TGTGCCAGCAGCGCTCGGACAGATCCCTACGAGCAGTACTTC. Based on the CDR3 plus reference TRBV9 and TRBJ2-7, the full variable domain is DSGVTQTPKHLITATGQRVTLRCSPRSGDLSVYWYQQSLDQGLQFLIQYYNGEERAKGNILERFSAQQFPDLHSELNLSSLELGDSALYFCASSARTDPYEQYFGPGTRLTVT.

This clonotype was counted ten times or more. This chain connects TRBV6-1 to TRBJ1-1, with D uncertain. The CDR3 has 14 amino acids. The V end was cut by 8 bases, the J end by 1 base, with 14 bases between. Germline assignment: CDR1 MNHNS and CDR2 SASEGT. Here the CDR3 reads CASGRTKENTEAFF. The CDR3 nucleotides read TGTGCCAGCGGGAGAACGAAGGAGAACACTGAAGCTTTCTTT.

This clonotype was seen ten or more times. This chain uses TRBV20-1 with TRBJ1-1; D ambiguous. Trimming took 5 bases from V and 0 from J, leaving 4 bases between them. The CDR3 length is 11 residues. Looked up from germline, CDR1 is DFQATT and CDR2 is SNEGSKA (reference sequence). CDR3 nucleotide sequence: TGCAGTGCTCCTTTGAACACTGAAGCTTTCTTT. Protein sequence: CSAPLNTEAFF.

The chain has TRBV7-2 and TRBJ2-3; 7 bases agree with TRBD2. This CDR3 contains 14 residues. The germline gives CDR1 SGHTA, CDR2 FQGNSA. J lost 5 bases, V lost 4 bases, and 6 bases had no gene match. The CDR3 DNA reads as TGTGCCAGCAGCTATCTGTCGGGGGGAGATACGCAGTATTTT. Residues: CASSYLSGGDTQYF.

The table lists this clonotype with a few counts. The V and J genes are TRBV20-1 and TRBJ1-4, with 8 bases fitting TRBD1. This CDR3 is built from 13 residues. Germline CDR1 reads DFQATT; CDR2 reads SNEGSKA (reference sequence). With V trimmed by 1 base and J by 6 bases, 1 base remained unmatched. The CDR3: CSARGQGHEKLFF. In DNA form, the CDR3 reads TGCAGTGCTAGAGGACAGGGGCATGAAAAACTGTTTTTT.

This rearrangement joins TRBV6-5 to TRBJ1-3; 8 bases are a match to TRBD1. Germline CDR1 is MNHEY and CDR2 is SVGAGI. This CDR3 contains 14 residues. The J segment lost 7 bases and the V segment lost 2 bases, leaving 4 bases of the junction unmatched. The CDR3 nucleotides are TGTGCCAGCAGTTACGGGACAGGAGGCAACACCATATATTTT. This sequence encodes CASSYGTGGNTIYF.

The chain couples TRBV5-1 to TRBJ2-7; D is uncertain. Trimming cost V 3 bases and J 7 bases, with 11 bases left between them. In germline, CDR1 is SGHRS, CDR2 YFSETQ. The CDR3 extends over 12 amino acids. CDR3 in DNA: TGCGCCAGCAGCTCGAGCCGGTTGGAGCAGTACTTC. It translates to CASSSSRLEQYF.

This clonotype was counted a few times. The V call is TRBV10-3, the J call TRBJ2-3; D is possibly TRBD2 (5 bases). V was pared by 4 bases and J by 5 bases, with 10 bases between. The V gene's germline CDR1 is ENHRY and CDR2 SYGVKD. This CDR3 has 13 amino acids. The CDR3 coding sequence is TGTGCCATCAGTGCGGACTCCAAAGATACGCAGTATTTT. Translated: CAISADSKDTQYF.

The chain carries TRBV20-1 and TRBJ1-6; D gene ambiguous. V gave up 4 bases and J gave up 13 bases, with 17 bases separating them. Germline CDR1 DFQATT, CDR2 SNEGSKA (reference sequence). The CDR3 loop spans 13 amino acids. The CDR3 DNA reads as TGCAGTGCTAACCATGGACCGAGCAGTCCCCTCCACTTT. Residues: CSANHGPSSPLHF.

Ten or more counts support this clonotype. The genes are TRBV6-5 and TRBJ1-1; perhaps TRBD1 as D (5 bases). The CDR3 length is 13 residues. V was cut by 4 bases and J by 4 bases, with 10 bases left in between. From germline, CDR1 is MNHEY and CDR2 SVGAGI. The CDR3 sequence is CASSSRGGTEAFF. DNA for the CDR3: TGTGCCAGCAGTTCTCGGGGGGGCACTGAAGCTTTCTTT.

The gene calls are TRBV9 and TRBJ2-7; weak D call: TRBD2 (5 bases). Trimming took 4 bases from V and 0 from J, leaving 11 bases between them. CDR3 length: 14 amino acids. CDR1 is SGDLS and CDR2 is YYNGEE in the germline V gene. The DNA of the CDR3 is TGTGCCAGCAGCCGCACTAGTCTCTCCTACGAGCAGTACTTC. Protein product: CASSRTSLSYEQYF.

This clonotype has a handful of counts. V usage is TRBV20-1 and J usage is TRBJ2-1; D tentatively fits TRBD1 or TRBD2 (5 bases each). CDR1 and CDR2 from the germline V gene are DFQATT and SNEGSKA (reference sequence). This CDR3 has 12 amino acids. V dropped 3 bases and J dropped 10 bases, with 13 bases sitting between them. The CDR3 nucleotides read TGCAGTGCTAGTAAGTGGGACGGGGAGCAGTTCTTC. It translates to CSASKWDGEQFF.

In nucleotides, the CDR3 is TGTGCCAGCAGCTTCAAGATCACAGATACGCAGTATTTT. This sequence encodes CASSFKITDTQYF. This sequence joins TRBV6-1 and TRBJ2-3, with D hard to call. This CDR3 comprises 13 residues. The V end was cut by 6 bases, the J end by 2 bases, with 9 bases between. Germline loops: CDR1 MNHNS, CDR2 SASEGT.

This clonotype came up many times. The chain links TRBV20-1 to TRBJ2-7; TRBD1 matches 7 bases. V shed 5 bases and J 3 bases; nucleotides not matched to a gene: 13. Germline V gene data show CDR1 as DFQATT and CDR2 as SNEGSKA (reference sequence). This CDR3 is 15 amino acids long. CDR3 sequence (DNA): TGCAGTGCTGGCCTCAGGGGGACAAACAACTACGAGCAGTACTTC. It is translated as CSAGLRGTNNYEQYF.

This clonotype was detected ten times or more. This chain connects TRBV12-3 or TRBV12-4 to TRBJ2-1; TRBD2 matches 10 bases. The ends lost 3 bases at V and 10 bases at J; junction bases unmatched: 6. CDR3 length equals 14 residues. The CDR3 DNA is TGTGCCAGCAGTTTCGGCCTAGCGGGAGTAGAGCAGTTCTTC. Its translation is CASSFGLAGVEQFF.

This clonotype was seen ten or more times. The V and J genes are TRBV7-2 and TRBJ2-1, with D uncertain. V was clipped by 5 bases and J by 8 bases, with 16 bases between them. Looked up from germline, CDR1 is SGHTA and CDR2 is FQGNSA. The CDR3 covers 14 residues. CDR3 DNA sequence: TGTGCCAGCAGCCCCCGTCTCGTAGTGGATGAGCAGTTCTTC. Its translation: CASSPRLVVDEQFF.

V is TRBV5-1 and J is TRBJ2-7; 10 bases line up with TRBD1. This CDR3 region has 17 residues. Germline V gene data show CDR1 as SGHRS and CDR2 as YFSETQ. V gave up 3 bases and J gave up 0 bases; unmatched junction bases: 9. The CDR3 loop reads CASSSWGQGPSSYEQYF. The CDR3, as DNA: TGCGCCAGCAGCTCTTGGGGACAGGGGCCTTCCTCCTACGAGCAGTACTTC.

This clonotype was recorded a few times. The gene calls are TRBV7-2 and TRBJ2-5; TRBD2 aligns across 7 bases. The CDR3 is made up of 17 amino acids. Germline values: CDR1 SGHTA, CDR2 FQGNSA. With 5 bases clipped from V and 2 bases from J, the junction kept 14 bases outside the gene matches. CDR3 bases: TGTGCCAGCAGCCATACCTCCCGGGACTATATACAAGAGACCCAGTACTTC. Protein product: CASSHTSRDYIQETQYF.

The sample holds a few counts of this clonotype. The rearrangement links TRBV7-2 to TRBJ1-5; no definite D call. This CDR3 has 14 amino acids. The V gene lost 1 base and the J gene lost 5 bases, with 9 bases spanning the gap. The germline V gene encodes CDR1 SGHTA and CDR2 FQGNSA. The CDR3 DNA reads TGTGCCAGCAGCTTAGAGTTTACAGATCAGCCCCAGCATTTT. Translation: CASSLEFTDQPQHF.